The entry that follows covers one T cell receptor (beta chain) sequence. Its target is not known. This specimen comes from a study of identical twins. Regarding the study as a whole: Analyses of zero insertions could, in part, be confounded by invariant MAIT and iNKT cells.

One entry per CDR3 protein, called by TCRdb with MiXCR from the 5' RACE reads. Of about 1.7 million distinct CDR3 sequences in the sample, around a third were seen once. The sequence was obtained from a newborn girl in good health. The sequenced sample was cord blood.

CDR3 sequence reads: CSARDGAQGRLSPLHF. In DNA, the CDR3 is TGCAGTGCTAGAGATGGGGCCCAGGGTCGCCTTTCACCCCTCCACTTT. The chain joins TRBV20-1 to TRBJ1-6; perhaps TRBD1 as D (5 bases). The CDR3 has 16 amino acids. V was pared by 0 bases and J by 9 bases, with 18 bases between. Germline V gives CDR1 DFQATT, CDR2 SNEGSKA (reference sequence).